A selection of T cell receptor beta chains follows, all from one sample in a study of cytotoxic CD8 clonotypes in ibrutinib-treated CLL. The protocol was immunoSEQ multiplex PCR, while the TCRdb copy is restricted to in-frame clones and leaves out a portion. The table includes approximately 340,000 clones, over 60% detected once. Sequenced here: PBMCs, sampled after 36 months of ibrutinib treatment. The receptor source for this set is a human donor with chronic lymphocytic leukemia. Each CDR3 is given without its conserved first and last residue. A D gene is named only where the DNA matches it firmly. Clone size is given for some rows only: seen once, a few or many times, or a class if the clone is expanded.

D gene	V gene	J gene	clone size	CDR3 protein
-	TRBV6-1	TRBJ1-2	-	ASMRRQFYGYT
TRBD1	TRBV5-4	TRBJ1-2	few	ASSFYRGGYGYT
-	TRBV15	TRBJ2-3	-	ATSTPWVDTQY
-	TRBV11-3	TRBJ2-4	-	ASSLGGSKNIQY
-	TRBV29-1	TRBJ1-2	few	SVEDRTGYT
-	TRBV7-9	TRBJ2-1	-	ASSLGDGGRWGNEQF
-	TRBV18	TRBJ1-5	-	ASSKGRNQPQH
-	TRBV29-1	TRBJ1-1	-	SVVGAAGNTEAF
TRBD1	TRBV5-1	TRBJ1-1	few	ASSQGGSTEAF
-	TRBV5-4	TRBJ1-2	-	ASSLEPTGYYGYT